Listed below are T cell receptor beta chains from one sample, sequenced in a study of blood T cell repertoires in COVID-19. Generated by immunoSEQ multiplex PCR, the TCRdb table keeps only in-frame clones and is missing some. The data show under 80,000 clones, about 90% seen once. Sequences were obtained from peripheral blood. These receptors originate from a man aged 80 or over in a cohort sampled during active COVID-19. CDR3s include the opening cysteine and the closing phenylalanine or tryptophan. The D gene is left open where the match is weak. Rows may omit the clone size; those that give it use once, few, many or a size class.

>14|once|TRBD1|TRBV29-1|TRBJ2-1
CSVFAGTGVNEQFF
TGCAGCGTTTTTGCCGGGACAGGGGTCAATGAGCAGTTCTTC
>15|NA|TRBD1|TRBV10-3|TRBJ1-4
CAISDRGRTNEKLFF
TGTGCCATCAGTGACAGGGGGCGGACTAATGAAAAACTGTTTTTT
>13|NA|NA|TRBV12-3/TRBV12-4|TRBJ1-2
CASSKDNNYGYTF
TGTGCCAGCAGTAAAGACAATAACTATGGCTACACCTTC
>14|many|TRBD1|TRBV28|TRBJ2-7
CASIRQGVSYEQYF
TGTGCCAGTATCCGACAGGGTGTGAGCTACGAGCAGTACTTC
>18|NA|TRBD1|TRBV3-1/TRBV3-2|TRBJ1-1
CASSAGQRGTLLNTEAFF
TGTGCCAGCAGCGCGGGACAGCGGGGGACCTTGCTAAACACTGAAGCTTTCTTT
>16|NA|NA|TRBV5-1|TRBJ2-2
CASSLLGRANTGELFF
TGCGCCAGCAGCTTGTTGGGCAGGGCGAACACCGGGGAGCTGTTTTTT
>16|NA|NA|TRBV7-2|TRBJ1-4
CASSLGSGGTNEKLFF
TGTGCCAGCAGCTTAGGGTCCGGGGGAACTAATGAAAAACTGTTTTTT
>14|NA|TRBD2|TRBV7-9|TRBJ2-2
CASSRSGGAGELFF
TGTGCCAGCAGCCGGAGCGGGGGCGCCGGGGAGCTGTTTTTT
>16|NA|TRBD2|TRBV23-1|TRBJ2-3
CASSQSAGGKADTQYF
TGCGCCAGCAGTCAATCGGCGGGGGGGAAGGCAGATACGCAGTATTTT
>15|NA|TRBD1|TRBV7-6|TRBJ1-3
CASSSTDRGGNTIYF
TGTGCCAGCAGCTCCACAGACAGGGGTGGAAACACCATATATTTT
>13|NA|NA|TRBV5-1|TRBJ2-1
CASSLRRDNEQFF
TGCGCCAGCAGCTTGCGACGGGACAATGAGCAGTTCTTC
>16|few|TRBD2|TRBV2|TRBJ2-4
CASSEALGTNQNIQYF
TGTGCCAGCAGTGAAGCGCTGGGGACTAACCAAAACATTCAGTACTTC
>15|NA|NA|TRBV6-6|TRBJ2-7
CASRGTSTGEYEQYF
TGTGCCAGCCGGGGGACTTCAACCGGGGAATACGAGCAGTACTTC
>14|NA|TRBD1|TRBV5-1|TRBJ1-4
CASSFGTANEKLFF
TGCGCCAGCAGCTTCGGGACAGCTAATGAAAAACTGTTTTTT
>14|NA|TRBD1|TRBV7-9|TRBJ2-6
CASSYTGVANVLTF
TGTGCCAGCAGCTATACAGGGGTGGCCAACGTCCTGACTTTC
>14|NA|TRBD1|TRBV7-9|TRBJ1-4
CASSFQGAGEKLFF
TGTGCCAGCAGCTTCCAGGGGGCTGGGGAAAAACTGTTTTTT
>12|NA|NA|TRBV20-1|TRBJ1-4
CSASEQGAKLFF
TGCAGTGCTAGTGAACAGGGTGCAAAACTGTTTTTT
>12|NA|NA|TRBV28|TRBJ1-2
CASTELSNGYTF
TGTGCCAGCACCGAACTCTCGAACGGCTACACCTTC
>13|once|NA|TRBV29-1|TRBJ1-1
CSVDSVQRNEAFF
TGCAGCGTGGACAGTGTCCAAAGAAATGAAGCTTTCTTT
>16|NA|NA|TRBV4-1|TRBJ1-4
CASSHVTGGVNEKLFF
TGCGCCAGCAGCCACGTTACTGGCGGAGTGAATGAAAAACTGTTTTTT
>15|NA|TRBD2|TRBV3-1/TRBV3-2|TRBJ2-7
CASSQGLAGYYEQYF
TGTGCCAGCAGCCAAGGACTAGCGGGGTACTACGAGCAGTACTTC
>13|once|NA|TRBV7-8|TRBJ2-3
CASSSRQTDTQYF
TGTGCCAGCAGCTCGAGACAGACAGATACGCAGTATTTT
>14|once|NA|TRBV10-3|TRBJ1-6
CAISEGRGNSPLHF
TGTGCCATCAGTGAGGGTCGAGGGAATTCACCCCTCCACTTT
>15|NA|NA|TRBV19|TRBJ2-2
CASSIVPVNTGELFF
TGTGCCAGTAGTATAGTCCCAGTTAACACCGGGGAGCTGTTTTTT
>16|NA|TRBD2|TRBV6-5|TRBJ2-3
CASSYRGGRSTDTQYF
TGTGCCAGCAGTTACCGGGGGGGCCGTAGCACAGATACGCAGTATTTT
>20|few|TRBD2|TRBV6-2/TRBV6-3|TRBJ2-3
CASSYSIQRGGPGLTDTQYF
TGTGCCAGCAGTTACTCGATCCAGCGGGGGGGCCCCGGGCTCACAGATACGCAGTATTTT
>16|NA|TRBD1|TRBV7-9|TRBJ2-3
CASSLGQGAATDTQYF
TGTGCCAGCAGCTTAGGACAGGGGGCGGCCACAGATACGCAGTATTTT
>15|NA|NA|TRBV4-1|TRBJ1-4
CASSPQGFTNEKLFF
TGCGCCAGCAGCCCCCAGGGTTTTACTAATGAAAAACTGTTTTTT
>15|NA|NA|TRBV5-1|TRBJ1-1
CASSLVAGANTEAFF
TGCGCCAGCAGCTTGGTCGCGGGGGCTAACACTGAAGCTTTCTTT
>13|few|NA|TRBV6-2/TRBV6-3|TRBJ2-5
CASSRGQRETQYF
TGTGCCAGCAGCCGAGGACAGCGGGAGACCCAGTACTTC
>15|NA|TRBD1|TRBV19|TRBJ1-3
CASSTTGVSGNTIYF
TGTGCCAGTAGTACGACAGGGGTCTCTGGAAACACCATATATTTT
>16|NA|NA|TRBV18|TRBJ1-6
CASSPVQVGYNSPLHF
TGTGCCAGCTCACCAGTCCAGGTCGGCTATAATTCACCCCTCCACTTT
>13|few|TRBD1|TRBV11-1|TRBJ1-1
CASSATGVTEAFF
TGTGCCAGCAGCGCGACAGGGGTTACTGAAGCTTTCTTT
>16|NA|TRBD1|TRBV19|TRBJ2-2
CASIPGTGRYTGELFF
TGTGCCAGTATCCCAGGGACAGGGAGATACACCGGGGAGCTGTTTTTT
>12|NA|NA|TRBV6-6|TRBJ1-1
CASVGGNTEAFF
TGTGCCAGCGTCGGGGGGAACACTGAAGCTTTCTTT
>17|NA|NA|TRBV3-1/TRBV3-2|TRBJ1-1
CASSQDRRGTENTEAFF
TGTGCCAGCAGCCAAGATCGACGCGGGACGGAGAACACTGAAGCTTTCTTT
>12|NA|NA|TRBV7-8|TRBJ1-2
CASGGWNYGYTF
TGTGCCAGTGGGGGGTGGAACTATGGCTACACCTTC
>17|NA|TRBD2|TRBV2|TRBJ2-5
CASSEVSSGGLQETQYF
TGTGCCAGCAGTGAAGTTAGTAGCGGGGGGTTACAAGAGACCCAGTACTTC
>14|NA|TRBD1|TRBV5-1|TRBJ1-1
CASSPWDRDTEAFF
TGCGCCAGCAGCCCCTGGGACAGGGACACTGAAGCTTTCTTT
>14|NA|NA|TRBV19|TRBJ1-3
CASKIDSSGNTIYF
TGTGCCAGCAAAATTGACAGTTCTGGAAACACCATATATTTT
>15|NA|TRBD2|TRBV19|TRBJ2-5
CASSIGPGGPETQYF
TGTGCCAGTAGTATAGGCCCGGGGGGGCCGGAGACCCAGTACTTC
>14|once|TRBD1|TRBV10-3|TRBJ1-2
CAISFTGTGDGYTF
TGTGCCATCAGTTTCACCGGGACAGGGGACGGCTACACCTTC
>19|NA|TRBD1|TRBV6-4|TRBJ1-4
CASGANRTGFIWTNEKLFF
TGTGCCAGCGGAGCTAATAGGACAGGATTTATTTGGACAAATGAAAAACTGTTTTTT
>14|NA|TRBD2|TRBV6-1|TRBJ2-5
CASSETSGGETQYF
TGTGCCAGCAGTGAAACTAGCGGGGGGGAGACCCAGTACTTC
>14|NA|NA|TRBV3-1/TRBV3-2|TRBJ1-2
CASSHLAAERGYTF
TGTGCCAGCAGCCACCTGGCAGCAGAGCGGGGCTACACCTTC
>15|NA|NA|TRBV5-6|TRBJ1-3
CASSFGESARNTIYF
TGTGCCAGCAGCTTTGGAGAAAGTGCCCGAAACACCATATATTTT
>14|NA|NA|TRBV18|TRBJ1-6
CASSPGGYNSPLHF
TGTGCCAGCTCCCCGGGCGGGTATAATTCACCCCTCCACTTT
>10|NA|NA|TRBV3-1/TRBV3-2|TRBJ2-7
CASGLYEQYF
TGTGCCAGCGGACTATACGAGCAGTACTTC
>13|NA|NA|TRBV11-3|TRBJ2-7
CASSPRESHEQYF
TGTGCCAGCAGTCCCAGGGAATCCCACGAGCAGTACTTC
>14|NA|NA|TRBV7-8|TRBJ1-1
CASSRDGGNTEAFF
TGTGCCAGCAGTCGAGATGGAGGGAACACTGAAGCTTTCTTT